The 15 T cell receptor beta chains presented below share a single source sample, sequenced in a study of PD-1 blockade in classical Hodgkin lymphoma. The repertoire was sequenced with immunoSEQ multiplex PCR; TCRdb's copy has only in-frame clones and lacks some. Here the sample spans tens of thousands of clones, around 87% being singletons. Every patient relapsed after autologous stem cell transplantation, and brentuximab vedotin exposure varied. Sequences were derived from peripheral blood mononuclear cells (PBMCs), sampled at baseline. Every receptor here comes from a human donor with classical Hodgkin lymphoma.

The CDR3: CASSLVPGNYGYTF. The DNA for the CDR3 is TGTGCCAGCAGCTTAGTGCCGGGGAACTATGGCTACACCTTC. The chain joins TRBV7-2 to TRBJ1-2; D unresolved. Germline V gene data show CDR1 as SGHTA and CDR2 as FQGNSA. The V end lost 1 base, the J end lost 2 bases, and 8 bases lay between the germline ends. The CDR3 has 14 residues.

The chain employs TRBV10-2 and TRBJ2-3; D is undetermined. Germline V gene data show CDR1 as WSHSY and CDR2 as SAAADI. CDR3 size: 12 residues. CDR3 in amino acids: CASSAKTDTQYF. The CDR3 DNA sequence: TGCGCTTCCAGCGCAAAGACAGATACGCAGTATTTT.

The chain carries TRBV5-1 and TRBJ2-5, with TRBD1 matching over 9 bases. With V trimmed by 3 bases and J by 2 bases, 5 bases remained unmatched. The CDR3 is 15 amino acids. Germline lookup yields CDR1 SGHRS and CDR2 YFSETQ. In nucleotides, the CDR3 is TGCGCCAGCAGCTCGCGGACAGGGGAACAAGAGACCCAGTACTTC. Translated, it gives CASSSRTGEQETQYF.

The chain combines TRBV10-3 with TRBJ1-2; D is undetermined. The CDR3 contains 15 residues. Trimming removed 3 bases from V and 3 bases from J, with 14 bases in between. In germline, CDR1 is ENHRY, CDR2 SYGVKD. CDR3 region: CAISELIGMDYGYTF. In DNA, the CDR3 is TGTGCCATCAGTGAATTGATCGGCATGGACTATGGCTACACCTTC.

The CDR3 sequence is CASSSRRQGVDNEQFF. DNA of the CDR3: TGTGCCAGCAGCTCTCGCCGACAGGGCGTTGACAATGAGCAGTTCTTC. V is TRBV7-8 and J is TRBJ2-1; 7 nucleotides align to TRBD1. Germline V gene sequence: CDR1 SGHVS, CDR2 FQNEAQ. This CDR3 has 16 residues. Trimming removed 4 bases from V and 5 bases from J; junction bases left unmatched: 11.

The chain employs TRBV27 and TRBJ1-2; possibly TRBD1 for D (5 bases). Trimming cost V 6 bases and J 3 bases, with 14 bases left between them. Germline loops: CDR1 MNHEY, CDR2 SMNVEV (reference sequence). The length of the CDR3 is 14 residues. The CDR3 region is CASSRRDGDYGYTF. The CDR3 DNA reads as TGTGCCAGCAGCCGCCGGGACGGTGACTATGGCTACACCTTC.

This clone was observed once. This chain joins TRBV20-1 and TRBJ1-2, with D perhaps matching TRBD1 (5 bases). Per the germline V gene, CDR1 is DFQATT and CDR2 is SNEGSKA (reference sequence). The CDR3 contains 11 residues. The ends were cut back, 5 bases at V and 7 bases at J, with 11 bases in the middle. CDR3 bases: TGCAGTGCTTATTGGGGACCTGGCTACACCTTC. Translated, it gives CSAYWGPGYTF.

The CDR3 DNA reads as TGTGCCCTTGGACAGGGCTATGGCTACACCTTC. This encodes CALGQGYGYTF. The chain links TRBV30 to TRBJ1-2; 8 bases fit TRBD1. V gave up 8 bases and J gave up 4 bases; unmatched junction bases: 3. In germline, CDR1 is GTSNPN, CDR2 SVGIG (reference sequence). The CDR3 length is 11 residues.

This chain joins TRBV10-1 and TRBJ2-2, with no clear D. V shed 4 bases and J shed 1 base, with 7 bases lying between them. The germline V gene encodes CDR1 WNHNN and CDR2 SYGVQD (reference sequence). The CDR3 is 14 amino acids. The CDR3 protein is CASSGSENTGELFF. The CDR3 bases are TGCGCCAGCAGTGGGTCGGAGAACACCGGGGAGCTGTTTTTT.

The chain couples TRBV9 to TRBJ1-3, with TRBD1 matching 7 bases. The ends lost 2 bases at V and 5 bases at J; junction bases unmatched: 4. The CDR3 totals 14 residues. The germline CDR1 and CDR2 sequences are SGDLS and YYNGEE. The CDR3 protein is CASSVGQQRNTIYF. The CDR3 nucleotides read TGTGCCAGCAGCGTGGGACAGCAAAGAAACACCATATATTTT. Full variable domain (rest looked up from reference TRBV9 and TRBJ1-3): DSGVTQTPKHLITATGQRVTLRCSPRSGDLSVYWYQQSLDQGLQFLIQYYNGEERAKGNILERFSAQQFPDLHSELNLSSLELGDSALYFCASSVGQQRNTIYFGEGSWLTVV.

This chain uses TRBV9 with TRBJ1-3; 9 positions match TRBD1. CDR3 length: 16 amino acids. V lost 3 bases to trimming and J lost 4 bases; unmatched junction nucleotides: 8. Germline values: CDR1 SGDLS, CDR2 YYNGEE. CDR3: CASSARTGAGGNTIYF. DNA of the CDR3: TGTGCCAGCAGCGCGCGGACAGGGGCTGGAGGAAACACCATATATTTT.

This clone was detected only once. The V and J genes are TRBV11-3 and TRBJ2-1; D unresolved. Germline CDR1 and CDR2: SGHNT and YENEEA. CDR3 length: 12 residues. Trimming took 5 bases from V and 5 from J, leaving 7 bases between them. In nucleotides, the CDR3 is TGTGCCAGCAGCGGCTGGGACAATGAGCAGTTCTTC. It codes for CASSGWDNEQFF.

The chain combines TRBV5-1 with TRBJ1-1; 10 nucleotides match TRBD1. Germline values: CDR1 SGHRS, CDR2 YFSETQ. The CDR3 sequence is 17 residues long. The junction had 10 bases not matched to a gene; V was cut back by 4 bases and J by 1 base. Here the CDR3 reads CASSRGQGRIQNTEAFF. CDR3 sequence (DNA): TGCGCCAGCAGCCGGGGACAGGGGAGGATCCAGAACACTGAAGCTTTCTTT. The variable domain in full, with the rest retrieved from reference TRBV5-1 and TRBJ1-1, is KAGVTQTPRYLIKTRGQQVTLSCSPISGHRSVSWYQQTPGQGLQFLFEYFSETQRNKGNFPGRFSGRQFSNSRSEMNVSTLELGDSALYLCASSRGQGRIQNTEAFFGQGTRLTVV.

This chain joins TRBV10-2 and TRBJ1-1; 11 bases fit TRBD1. This CDR3 has 15 residues. V dropped 6 bases and J dropped 5; count of bases not matched to a gene: 8. The germline CDR1 and CDR2 sequences are WSHSY and SAAADI. The CDR3 DNA follows: TGCGCCAGCAGAGAACAGGACAGGGGGCCAACTGAAGCTTTCTTT. It codes for CASREQDRGPTEAFF.

The V call is TRBV2, the J call TRBJ1-1; tentative D call: TRBD1 (6 bases). This CDR3 has 17 amino acids. Per germline, CDR1 SNHLY and CDR2 FYNNEI. Trimming shortened V by 4 bases and J by 3 bases, and 21 bases separated the two germline ends. The CDR3 reads CASSVNREEGSYTEAFF. In DNA, the CDR3 is TGTGCCAGCAGTGTAAACAGGGAAGAGGGGTCATACACTGAAGCTTTCTTT.